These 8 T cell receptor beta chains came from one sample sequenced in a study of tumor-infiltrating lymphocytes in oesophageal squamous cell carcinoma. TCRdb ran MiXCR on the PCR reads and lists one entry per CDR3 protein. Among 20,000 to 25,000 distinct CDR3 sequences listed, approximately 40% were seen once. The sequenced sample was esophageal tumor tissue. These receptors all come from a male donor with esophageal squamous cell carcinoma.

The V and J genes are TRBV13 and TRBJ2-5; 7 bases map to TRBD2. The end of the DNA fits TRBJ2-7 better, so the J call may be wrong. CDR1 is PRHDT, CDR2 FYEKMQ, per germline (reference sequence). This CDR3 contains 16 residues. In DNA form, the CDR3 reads TGTGCCAGCAGCCCCTGGGGGAGGGAGGTCGCCTACGAGCAGTACTTC. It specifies CASSPWGREVAYEQYF.

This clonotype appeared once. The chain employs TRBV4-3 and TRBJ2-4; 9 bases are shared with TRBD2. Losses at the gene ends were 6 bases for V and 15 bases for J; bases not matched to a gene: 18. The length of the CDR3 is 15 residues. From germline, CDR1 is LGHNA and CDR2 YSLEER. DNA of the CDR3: TGCGCCAGCAGTTCGACTAGCGGCGGCACCGGGGAGCTGTACTTC. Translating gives CASSSTSGGTGELYF.

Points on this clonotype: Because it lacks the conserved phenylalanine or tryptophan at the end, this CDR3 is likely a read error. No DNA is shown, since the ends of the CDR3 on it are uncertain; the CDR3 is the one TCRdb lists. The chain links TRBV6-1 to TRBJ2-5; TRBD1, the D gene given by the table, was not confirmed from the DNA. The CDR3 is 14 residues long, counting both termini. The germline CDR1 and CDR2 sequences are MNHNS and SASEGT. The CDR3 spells CASSRQGREQYFGS.

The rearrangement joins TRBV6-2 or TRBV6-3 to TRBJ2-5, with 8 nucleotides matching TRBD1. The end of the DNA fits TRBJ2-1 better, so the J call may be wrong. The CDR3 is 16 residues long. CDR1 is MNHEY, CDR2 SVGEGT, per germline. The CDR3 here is CASSYGPGGERYEQFF. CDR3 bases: TGTGCCAGCAGTTACGGTCCAGGGGGCGAAAGGTACGAGCAGTTCTTC.

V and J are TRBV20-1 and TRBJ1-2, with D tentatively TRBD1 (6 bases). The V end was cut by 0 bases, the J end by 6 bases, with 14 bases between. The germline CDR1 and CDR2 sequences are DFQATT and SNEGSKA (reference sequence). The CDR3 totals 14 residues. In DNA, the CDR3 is TGCAGTGCTAGAGACCGACAGGCTCCCGATGGCTACACCTTC. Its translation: CSARDRQAPDGYTF.

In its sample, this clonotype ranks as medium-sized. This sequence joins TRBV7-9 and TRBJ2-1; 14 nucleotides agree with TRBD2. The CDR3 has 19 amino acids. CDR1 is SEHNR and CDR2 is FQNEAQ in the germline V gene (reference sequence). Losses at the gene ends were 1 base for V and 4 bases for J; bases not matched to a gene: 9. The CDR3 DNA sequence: TGTGCCAGCAGCTTAGTAATCGGGACTAGCGGGAGAGGTTACAATGAGCAGTTCTTC. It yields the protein CASSLVIGTSGRGYNEQFF.

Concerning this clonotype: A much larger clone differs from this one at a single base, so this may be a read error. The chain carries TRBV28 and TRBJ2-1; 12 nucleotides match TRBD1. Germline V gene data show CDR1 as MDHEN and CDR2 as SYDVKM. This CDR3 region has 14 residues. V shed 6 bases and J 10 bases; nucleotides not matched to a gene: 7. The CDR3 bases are TGTGCCAGCAGCACCGGGACAGGGGGCTACGAGCAGTTCTTC. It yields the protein CASSTGTGGYEQFF. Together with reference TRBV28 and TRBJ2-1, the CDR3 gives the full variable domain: DVKVTQSSRYLVKRTGEKVFLECVQDMDHENMFWYRQDPGLGLRLIYFSYDVKMKEKGDIPEGYSVSREKKERFSLILESASTNQTSMYLCASSTGTGGYEQFFGPGTRLTVL.

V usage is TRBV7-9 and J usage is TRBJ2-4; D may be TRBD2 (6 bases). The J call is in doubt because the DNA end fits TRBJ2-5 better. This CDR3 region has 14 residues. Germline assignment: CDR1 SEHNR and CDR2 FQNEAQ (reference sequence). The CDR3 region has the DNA TGTGCCAGCAGCTTAAACGGGCGGGGAGAGACCCAGTACTTC. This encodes CASSLNGRGETQYF.